Below are 32 T cell receptor beta chains sequenced from a single sample in a study of T cell changes during pregnancy in multiple sclerosis. Sequencing was performed with immunoSEQ multiplex PCR; in TCRdb, only in-frame clones are kept and a portion is missing. Among approximately 65,000 clones listed, around 96% were seen once. Sequences were derived from CD8+ T cells from peripheral blood mononuclear cells, sampled after pregnancy. These receptors originate from a female donor with multiple sclerosis, enrolled in a pregnancy study.

The chain's CDR3 is CASSFRGTSGFPSSYNEQFF. For the CDR3, the DNA is TGTGCCAGCAGCTTTCGCGGGACTAGCGGTTTTCCGAGCTCCTACAATGAGCAGTTCTTC. This chain links TRBV7-8 with TRBJ2-1; TRBD2 agrees at 11 bases. Germline CDR1 is SGHVS and CDR2 is FQNEAQ. The CDR3 runs to 20 residues. V was clipped by 3 bases and J by 0 bases; unmatched bases: 13.

This clone was seen just once. The chain has TRBV10-1 and TRBJ1-2, with D uncertain. Trimming stripped 8 bases from V and 0 bases from J, with 4 bases between. This CDR3 is built from 11 residues. CDR1 and CDR2 (germline): WNHNN, SYGVQD (reference sequence). CDR3 DNA sequence: TGCGCCAGCCAAACTAACTATGGCTACACCTTC. This translates into CASQTNYGYTF.

CDR3 in DNA: TGTGCCAGTAGTATTTATAACAGGGACTATGGCTACACCTTC. This translates into CASSIYNRDYGYTF. This sequence joins TRBV19 and TRBJ1-2, with D perhaps TRBD1 (6 bases). Between the trimmed V and J ends, which lost 3 bases and 3 bases, there was a span of 11 bases. The CDR3 sequence is 14 residues long. The germline gives CDR1 LNHDA, CDR2 SQIVND (reference sequence).

The V call is TRBV5-1, the J call TRBJ2-3; TRBD2 matches 8 bases. The CDR3 runs 16 residues. Germline CDR1 SGHRS, CDR2 YFSETQ. The V and J ends lost 0 bases and 4 bases, in that order; junction bases with no gene match: 7. The CDR3 is CASSLALAGRSDTQYF. The CDR3 nucleotides read TGCGCCAGCAGCTTGGCTTTAGCGGGAAGGTCAGATACGCAGTATTTT. The complete variable domain, with remaining parts taken from reference TRBV5-1 and TRBJ2-3, reads KAGVTQTPRYLIKTRGQQVTLSCSPISGHRSVSWYQQTPGQGLQFLFEYFSETQRNKGNFPGRFSGRQFSNSRSEMNVSTLELGDSALYLCASSLALAGRSDTQYFGPGTRLTVL.

This clone appeared once. The CDR3 sequence is CSVLSRVPEQYF. The DNA of the CDR3 is TGCAGCGTGCTGAGCAGGGTCCCCGAGCAGTACTTC. This rearrangement joins TRBV29-1 to TRBJ2-7, with a weak D call TRBD1 (5 bases). CDR1 and CDR2 from the germline V gene are SQVTM and ANQGSEA. Trimming cost V 6 bases and J 6 bases, with 15 bases left between them. The CDR3 contains 12 residues.

The chain joins TRBV28 to TRBJ2-7; 11 nucleotides line up with TRBD2. V gave up 5 bases and J gave up 6 bases; unmatched junction bases: 15. CDR1 is MDHEN, CDR2 SYDVKM, per germline. CDR3 length: 17 residues. CDR3 protein: CASSETTTSGSRAEQYF. The DNA of the CDR3 is TGTGCCAGCAGTGAAACCACCACTAGCGGGAGTAGGGCCGAGCAGTACTTC.

The chain recombines TRBV14 with TRBJ1-3; TRBD1 aligns across 7 bases. CDR3 size: 16 residues. Germline V gene data show CDR1 as SGHDN and CDR2 as FVKESK. The junction had 9 bases not matched to a gene; V was cut back by 2 bases and J by 5 bases. This chain's CDR3 is CASSQKNRDSRNTIYF. In DNA, the CDR3 is TGTGCCAGCAGCCAAAAAAACCGGGACAGCCGAAACACCATATATTTT.

The count of this clone is one. J is TRBJ2-5 and V is TRBV28, with 8 nucleotides matching TRBD2. The J segment lost 1 base and the V segment lost 2 bases, leaving 12 bases of the junction unmatched. Germline V lookup: CDR1 MDHEN, CDR2 SYDVKM. The CDR3 is made up of 18 amino acids. CDR3 region: CASSLGLAGPRAQETQYF. The CDR3 nucleotides are TGTGCCAGCAGTTTAGGTCTAGCGGGCCCGAGGGCCCAAGAGACCCAGTACTTC.

The V gene is TRBV5-4, the J gene TRBJ1-4, with D tentatively TRBD1 (6 bases). Germline CDR1 and CDR2: SGHNT and YYREEE (reference sequence). With 0 bases removed from V and 7 bases from J, the gap between germline ends came to 22 bases. The CDR3 contains 18 residues. The CDR3 here is CASSLGDRSGLTGEKLFF. CDR3 DNA sequence: TGTGCCAGCAGCTTGGGTGACAGGTCGGGTTTAACCGGTGAAAAACTGTTTTTT.

The chain recombines TRBV2 with TRBJ1-4; 7 bases are shared with TRBD1. The CDR3 is 13 residues long. J was trimmed by 4 bases and V by 7 bases; bases with no gene match: 3. Germline V gene data show CDR1 as SNHLY and CDR2 as FYNNEI. The DNA for the CDR3 is TGTGCCAGCAACGACAGGGTTAATGAAAAACTGTTTTTT. Protein sequence: CASNDRVNEKLFF.

V gene TRBV27 combines with J gene TRBJ2-1, with 9 nucleotides matching TRBD2. The J segment lost 16 bases and the V segment lost 0 bases, leaving 7 bases of the junction unmatched. Per the germline V gene, CDR1 is MNHEY and CDR2 is SMNVEV (reference sequence). The CDR3 consists of 13 residues. The CDR3 sequence: CASSLSSGRPIFF. CDR3 nucleotides: TGTGCCAGCAGTTTATCTAGCGGGAGACCGATTTTCTTC.

The chain carries TRBV19 and TRBJ2-1; 8 bases agree with TRBD1. The ends lost 0 bases at V and 5 bases at J; junction bases unmatched: 9. The CDR3 runs 17 residues. CDR1 and CDR2 (germline): LNHDA, SQIVND (reference sequence). CDR3 sequence (DNA): TGTGCCAGTAGTATAGATCAGGGCAGGGGGCTTAACAATGAGCAGTTCTTC. Protein: CASSIDQGRGLNNEQFF.

The chain employs TRBV21-1 and TRBJ1-2; the tabulated D call, TRBD1, remains unverified against the DNA. TRBV21-1 corresponds to a pseudogene. The CDR3 spans 15 residues. Here the CDR3 DNA reads TGTGCCAGCAGCAATACCCCACAGTATCTCTATGGCTACACCTTC. Its protein product is CASSNTPQYLYGYTF.

The chain links TRBV16 to TRBJ2-5; TRBD2 aligns across 10 bases. Germline-derived CDR1 and CDR2 are KGHSY and FQNENV. The ends lost 0 bases at V and 1 base at J; junction bases unmatched: 5. This CDR3 has 17 amino acids. As DNA, the CDR3 is TGTGCCAGCAGCCAATCGGTGTTAGCGGGGGGCCAAGAGACCCAGTACTTC. The encoded protein is CASSQSVLAGGQETQYF.

The V and J genes are TRBV27 and TRBJ2-7, with a weak D call TRBD1 (6 bases). V gave up 0 bases and J gave up 5 bases, with 14 bases separating them. Germline CDR1 reads MNHEY; CDR2 reads SMNVEV (reference sequence). The CDR3 length is 15 residues. CDR3 nucleotides: TGTGCCAGCAGTTTATCTTGGGGGCGCTTGGACGAGCAGTACTTC. Protein sequence: CASSLSWGRLDEQYF.

This chain links TRBV21-1 with TRBJ2-7; whether TRBD1, the table's D call, matches the DNA was not checked. TRBV21-1 is assigned pseudogene status. This CDR3 has 13 residues. The chain's CDR3 is CASSCPRGGEQYF. For the CDR3, the DNA is TGTGCCAGCAGCTGCCCCAGGGGTGGCGAGCAGTACTTC.

The chain has TRBV27 and TRBJ2-1, with TRBD2 matching 8 bases. The germline V gene encodes CDR1 MNHEY and CDR2 SMNVEV (reference sequence). CDR3 size: 13 residues. V lost 7 bases, J lost 6 bases, and 5 bases stayed unmatched. The CDR3 DNA reads as TGTGCCAGCATGCGGGAGGCTACCAATGAGCAGTTCTTC. Its translation is CASMREATNEQFF.

The V and J genes are TRBV11-2 and TRBJ2-7; 12 bases are a match to TRBD2. The germline V gene has CDR1 SGHAT and CDR2 FQNNGV. After removal of 4 bases from V and 2 bases from J, the junction contained 9 bases not matched to a gene. The CDR3 covers 17 residues. The CDR3 protein is CASSSRTSGTSPYEQYF. CDR3 DNA sequence: TGTGCCAGCAGCTCCCGGACTAGCGGGACTAGCCCCTACGAGCAGTACTTC. The complete variable domain, with remaining parts taken from reference TRBV11-2 and TRBJ2-7, reads EAGVAQSPRYKIIEKRQSVAFWCNPISGHATLYWYQQILGQGPKLLIQFQNNGVVDDSQLPKDRFSAERLKGVDSTLKIQPAKLEDSAVYLCASSSRTSGTSPYEQYFGPGTRLTVT.

In nucleotides, the CDR3 is TGTGCCAGCTCACCACCGAGGCGGGAGAAGGGTCCCACCGGGGAGCTGTTTTTT. It specifies CASSPPRREKGPTGELFF. The chain joins TRBV18 to TRBJ2-2; 7 bases match TRBD2. CDR3 size: 18 residues. The germline V gene encodes CDR1 KGHSH and CDR2 LQKENI. The junction had 11 bases not matched to a gene; V was cut back by 0 bases and J by 4 bases.

The chain is built from TRBV27 and TRBJ2-1; a weak D match, TRBD1 (5 bases). V lost 6 bases and J lost 3, with 12 bases in between. This CDR3 has 14 amino acids. The V gene's germline CDR1 is MNHEY and CDR2 SMNVEV (reference sequence). In DNA, the CDR3 is TGTGCCAGCAGAGACAGTGGGTTCTACAATGAGCAGTTCTTC. The encoded protein is CASRDSGFYNEQFF.

The rearrangement links TRBV5-1 to TRBJ1-1, with D hard to call. The CDR3 extends over 15 amino acids. Trimming shortened V by 0 bases and J by 0 bases, and 9 bases separated the two germline ends. Germline-derived CDR1 and CDR2 are SGHRS and YFSETQ. The CDR3 here is CASSLEAGLNTEAFF. The CDR3 DNA is TGCGCCAGCAGCTTGGAGGCGGGGTTGAACACTGAAGCTTTCTTT.

The chain links TRBV19 to TRBJ2-1, with D possibly being TRBD2 (6 bases). V lost 10 bases to trimming and J lost 3 bases, with 10 bases between them. The CDR3 length is 12 residues. Germline-derived CDR1 and CDR2 are LNHDA and SQIVND (reference sequence). CDR3 sequence reads: CATTSIYNEQFF. In nucleotides, the CDR3 is TGTGCCACTACTAGCATCTACAATGAGCAGTTCTTC.

The chain employs TRBV11-2 and TRBJ2-7, with 7 bases identical to TRBD1. Germline CDR1 is SGHAT and CDR2 is FQNNGV. CDR3 length equals 15 residues. V was pared by 3 bases and J by 2 bases, with 7 bases of the junction left unmatched. The CDR3 nucleotides are TGTGCCAGCAGCTTTGGCCGGGACAGTACCTACGAGCAGTACTTC. Protein: CASSFGRDSTYEQYF.

The rearrangement joins TRBV28 to TRBJ1-2; 9 positions match TRBD1. The CDR3 spans 17 residues. Germline loops: CDR1 MDHEN, CDR2 SYDVKM. V shed 4 bases and J 1 base; nucleotides not matched to a gene: 10. DNA for the CDR3: TGTGCCAGCAGTTCACAGGGGGCGCAAGTTTTTAACTATGGCTACACCTTC. It specifies CASSSQGAQVFNYGYTF.

The genes are TRBV7-8 and TRBJ2-5, with D tentatively TRBD2 (5 bases). The V gene's germline CDR1 is SGHVS and CDR2 FQNEAQ. Trimming removed 6 bases at V and 3 bases at J, with 5 bases between. The CDR3 contains 11 residues. CDR3 residues: CASRREETQYF. In DNA, the CDR3 is TGTGCCAGCAGGAGGGAAGAGACCCAGTACTTC.

The V gene is TRBV9, the J gene TRBJ1-1, with a possible D match to TRBD1 (5 bases). This CDR3 is 15 amino acids long. In germline, CDR1 is SGDLS, CDR2 YYNGEE. The V gene lost 4 bases and the J gene lost 1 base, with 14 bases spanning the gap. In DNA form, the CDR3 reads TGTGCCAGCAGCTCCCGGGGACTCCCGAACACTGAAGCTTTCTTT. It codes for CASSSRGLPNTEAFF. Full variable domain (outside the CDR3, taken from reference TRBV9 and TRBJ1-1): DSGVTQTPKHLITATGQRVTLRCSPRSGDLSVYWYQQSLDQGLQFLIQYYNGEERAKGNILERFSAQQFPDLHSELNLSSLELGDSALYFCASSSRGLPNTEAFFGQGTRLTVV.

The chain carries TRBV6-1 and TRBJ2-3; a possible D gene is TRBD2 (5 bases). Trimming cost V 3 bases and J 4 bases, with 8 bases left between them. The CDR3 loop spans 13 amino acids. Germline V CDR1 and CDR2: MNHNS, SASEGT. Here the CDR3 reads CASSEDGADTQYF. The CDR3 bases are TGTGCCAGCAGTGAGGACGGGGCAGATACGCAGTATTTT.

The CDR3 reads CSVESRPGSYNEQFF. CDR3 in DNA: TGCAGCGTTGAAAGTAGGCCAGGGTCCTACAATGAGCAGTTCTTC. This chain links TRBV29-1 with TRBJ2-1, with D maybe TRBD1 (5 bases). Per the germline V gene, CDR1 is SQVTM and CDR2 is ANQGSEA. CDR3 length equals 15 residues. With 2 bases removed from V and 1 base from J, the gap between germline ends came to 12 bases.

The J gene is TRBJ2-1, the V gene TRBV7-2, with D unresolved. CDR3 size: 15 residues. Germline V CDR1 and CDR2: SGHTA, FQGNSA. Trimming left V 1 base short and J 0 bases short, with 7 bases between. CDR3 DNA sequence: TGTGCCAGCAGCTTAGGCCTGAGCTCCTACAATGAGCAGTTCTTC. It is translated as CASSLGLSSYNEQFF. The full variable domain, rest sourced from reference TRBV7-2 and TRBJ2-1, is GAGVSQSPSNKVTEKGKDVELRCDPISGHTALYWYRQSLGQGLEFLIYFQGNSAPDKSGLPSDRFSAERTGGSVSTLTIQRTQQEDSAVYLCASSLGLSSYNEQFFGPGTRLTVL.

V usage is TRBV7-9 and J usage is TRBJ1-1, with D unclear. V was cut by 5 bases and J by 8 bases, with 12 bases left in between. CDR3 length: 12 residues. Germline CDR1 and CDR2: SEHNR and FQNEAQ (reference sequence). CDR3 nucleotides: TGTGCCAGCAGCCTAGGACGGGTGGAAGCTTTCTTT. It codes for CASSLGRVEAFF.

V gene TRBV7-8 combines with J gene TRBJ2-3; 13 bases are shared with TRBD2. The CDR3 sequence is 16 residues long. The trim removed 5 bases at V and 1 base at J, leaving 3 bases unmatched. From germline, CDR1 is SGHVS and CDR2 FQNEAQ. The CDR3 bases are TGTGCCAGCAGCCGCGGGACTAGCGGGGGCACAGATACGCAGTATTTT. Protein sequence: CASSRGTSGGTDTQYF.

The chain employs TRBV15 and TRBJ2-1; 10 positions agree with TRBD1. The CDR3 extends over 13 amino acids. V dropped 8 bases and J dropped 4; count of bases not matched to a gene: 2. Looked up from germline, CDR1 is LNHNV and CDR2 is YYDKDF (reference sequence). CDR3: CATGTGVYNEQFF. The CDR3 region has the DNA TGTGCCACCGGGACAGGGGTGTACAATGAGCAGTTCTTC.